Listed here is a single T cell receptor beta chain. Its specificity is unknown. 13 Jbeta primers and 60 Vbeta primers were used for the PCR. Measured with immunoSEQ multiplex PCR; TCRdb has only the in-frame clones, and not every one. The data show 70,000 to 95,000 clones, roughly 80% seen once. The sample originates from a study of cytomegalovirus exposure and HLA in healthy donors. Turning to the study itself: There were 90 million to 140 million unique TCR beta sequences, drawn from approximately 180 million T cells, in an earlier analysis.

Trimming at V came to 1 base and at J to 14 bases, leaving 6 bases not matched to a gene. CDR3 length: 13 amino acids. Germline V gives CDR1 SGHRS, CDR2 YFSETQ. General study findings and limits: For most subjects, TCR beta sequences were reported to predict HLA-A and HLA-B alleles with accuracy.

The source material was PBMCs. The chain links TRBV5-1 to TRBJ2-1; 10 positions agree with TRBD1. This clonotype was obtained from a man aged 25 to 40 in good health and CMV-seropositive. This CDR3 is CASSLTPGQGKFF. The DNA of the CDR3 is TGCGCCAGCAGCTTGACTCCGGGACAGGGGAAGTTCTTC.